A single sample is the source of the 25 T cell receptor beta chains below, sequenced in a study of T-cell memory formation after mild COVID-19. One entry per CDR3 protein, called by TCRdb with MiXCR from the 5' RACE reads. The data show roughly 600,000 distinct CDR3 sequences, approximately 18% seen once. The specimen sequenced was PBMCs or a T cell subset sorted from them (not recorded which). These receptors were obtained from an adult woman who had mild COVID-19 (a few samples of this study predate the infection). Cell type and time point are not known.

The chain couples TRBV10-3 to TRBJ2-1, with a tentative D call TRBD2 (5 bases). Trimming stripped 0 bases from V and 7 bases from J, with 16 bases between. This CDR3 spans 16 amino acids. Germline V gene lookup returns CDR1 ENHRY and CDR2 SYGVKD. The CDR3 loop reads CAISESLTEAVNEQFF. The CDR3 nucleotides read TGTGCCATCAGTGAGTCATTGACGGAGGCAGTGAATGAGCAGTTCTTC.

The rearrangement links TRBV15 to TRBJ2-7; D is possibly TRBD1 or TRBD2 (5 bases each). The CDR3 is 15 residues long. Germline CDR1 and CDR2: LNHNV and YYDKDF (reference sequence). With 5 bases removed from V and 1 base from J, the gap between germline ends came to 15 bases. The CDR3 region is CATSSNPGSSYEQYF. Written as DNA, the CDR3 is TGTGCCACCAGCTCCAATCCAGGGAGTTCCTACGAGCAGTACTTC.

The genes are TRBV4-2 and TRBJ2-1; 9 bases align to TRBD1. CDR1 is LGHNA and CDR2 is YNFKEQ in the germline V gene. The CDR3 covers 14 residues. V lost 1 base and J lost 6; bases outside the gene matches: 1. The CDR3 DNA reads as TGTGCCAGCAGCCAAGGGACAGGGGTCAATGAGCAGTTCTTC. It yields the protein CASSQGTGVNEQFF.

The chain uses TRBV9 and TRBJ2-5, with TRBD2 matching 7 bases. Losses at the gene ends were 0 bases for V and 0 bases for J; bases not matched to a gene: 8. The CDR3 is 17 amino acids. Per the germline V gene, CDR1 is SGDLS and CDR2 is YYNGEE. The CDR3 loop reads CASSVGGTGGNQETQYF. In DNA, the CDR3 is TGTGCCAGCAGCGTAGGGGGAACCGGGGGGAACCAAGAGACCCAGTACTTC.

This clonotype was picked up a small number of times. The genes are TRBV7-9 and TRBJ1-1, with TRBD1 identical over 7 bases. Germline CDR1 is SEHNR and CDR2 is FQNEAQ (reference sequence). After removal of 3 bases from V and 6 bases from J, the junction contained 1 base not matched to a gene. The CDR3 runs to 12 residues. In DNA, the CDR3 is TGTGCCAGCAGCTTTACAGGGGCTGAAGCTTTCTTT. Protein: CASSFTGAEAFF.

This clonotype was picked up a small number of times. The J gene is TRBJ2-2, the V gene TRBV30; no firm D call. This CDR3 contains 15 residues. Germline V CDR1 and CDR2: GTSNPN, SVGIG (reference sequence). The V end lost 3 bases, the J end lost 2 bases, and 13 bases lay between the germline ends. As DNA, the CDR3 is TGTGCCTGGAGACTCGGACCGTCCAACACCGGGGAGCTGTTTTTT. It codes for CAWRLGPSNTGELFF.

V is TRBV6-1 and J is TRBJ2-1; tentative D call: TRBD1 (6 bases). CDR1 is MNHNS, CDR2 SASEGT, per germline. The CDR3 totals 13 residues. V was cut by 1 base and J by 6 bases, with 7 bases left in between. As DNA, the CDR3 is TGTGCCAGCAGTGAAGGGACAGTCAATGAGCAGTTCTTC. Translation: CASSEGTVNEQFF.

This rearrangement joins TRBV7-3 to TRBJ2-1, with TRBD2 as a possible D gene (5 bases). The CDR3 consists of 15 residues. The germline V gene encodes CDR1 SGHTA and CDR2 FQGTGA. V gave up 5 bases and J gave up 5 bases, with 16 bases separating them. The CDR3 DNA reads as TGTGCCAGCAGCACGGGAAGAGGTCCCAACAATGAGCAGTTCTTC. Its translation: CASSTGRGPNNEQFF.

This clonotype was seen more than once but under ten times. The J gene is TRBJ2-1, the V gene TRBV11-2, with D hard to call. Germline V lookup: CDR1 SGHAT, CDR2 FQNNGV. V dropped 1 base and J dropped 10 bases, with 11 bases sitting between them. The length of the CDR3 is 13 residues. Here the CDR3 reads CASSLGAQWEQFF. In DNA form, the CDR3 reads TGTGCCAGCAGCTTAGGAGCTCAATGGGAGCAGTTCTTC.

This clonotype was observed a handful of times. The V call is TRBV2, the J call TRBJ1-1; 7 bases match TRBD1. CDR3 size: 13 residues. Trimming cost V 5 bases and J 6 bases; bases outside gene matches: 6. Germline values: CDR1 SNHLY, CDR2 FYNNEI. The CDR3 sequence is CASSRQGRPEAFF. The CDR3 nucleotides read TGTGCCAGCAGTAGACAGGGTCGGCCTGAAGCTTTCTTT. Complete variable domain (other parts from reference TRBV2 and TRBJ1-1): EPEVTQTPSHQVTQMGQEVILRCVPISNHLYFYWYRQILGQKVEFLVSFYNNEISEKSEIFDDQFSVERPDGSNFTLKIRSTKLEDSAMYFCASSRQGRPEAFFGQGTRLTVV.

This sequence joins TRBV13 and TRBJ2-7; 10 nucleotides line up with TRBD1. This CDR3 spans 14 amino acids. The ends lost 5 bases at V and 4 bases at J; junction bases unmatched: 5. Per the germline V gene, CDR1 is PRHDT and CDR2 is FYEKMQ (reference sequence). CDR3 DNA: TGTGCCAGCAGCATCCGACAGGGGGCTTACGAGCAGTACTTC. Its translation is CASSIRQGAYEQYF.

This clonotype occurred a few times. This chain links TRBV7-2 with TRBJ2-5; D is undetermined. Germline assignment: CDR1 SGHTA and CDR2 FQGNSA. The V end lost 5 bases, the J end lost 5 bases, and 15 bases lay between the germline ends. The CDR3 covers 14 residues. CDR3 protein: CASSLTASGETQYF. In DNA form, the CDR3 reads TGTGCCAGCAGCCTCACAGCCTCCGGGGAGACCCAGTACTTC.

V usage is TRBV2 and J usage is TRBJ2-5; maybe TRBD2 (5 bases). Germline CDR1 and CDR2: SNHLY and FYNNEI. This CDR3 contains 15 residues. Trimming cost V 6 bases and J 0 bases, with 14 bases left between them. The CDR3 protein is CASRPSSGYQETQYF. The CDR3 region has the DNA TGTGCCAGCAGACCCTCGAGCGGCTACCAAGAGACCCAGTACTTC.

J is TRBJ1-5 and V is TRBV7-9; D gene ambiguous. Looked up from germline, CDR1 is SEHNR and CDR2 is FQNEAQ (reference sequence). The CDR3 contains 13 residues. V was cut by 5 bases and J by 7 bases, with 12 bases left in between. The CDR3 nucleotides are TGTGCCAGCAGCCGGACGGAAAAACAGCCCCAGCATTTT. It encodes CASSRTEKQPQHF.

This clonotype was recorded a few times. The V call is TRBV24-1, the J call TRBJ2-1, with 10 nucleotides matching TRBD2. Germline values: CDR1 KGHDR, CDR2 SFDVKD. CDR3 length: 17 residues. V lost 3 bases to trimming and J lost 5 bases; unmatched junction nucleotides: 9. Here the CDR3 reads CATSDQKLAGPNNEQFF. In nucleotides, the CDR3 is TGTGCCACCAGTGATCAAAAACTAGCGGGACCCAACAATGAGCAGTTCTTC.

The chain carries TRBV11-2 and TRBJ1-1, with a tentative D call TRBD1 (5 bases). Trimming took 1 base from V and 7 from J, leaving 7 bases between them. CDR1 SGHAT and CDR2 FQNNGV come from the germline V gene. The CDR3 spans 12 residues. This CDR3 reads CASSLADSEAFF. The CDR3 DNA sequence: TGTGCCAGCAGCTTAGCCGACAGTGAAGCTTTCTTT.

This clonotype showed up many times. The V call is TRBV20-1, the J call TRBJ1-1; D is uncertain. Deletions cut 3 bases from V and 7 bases from J, with 6 bases between. The length of the CDR3 is 10 residues. CDR1 and CDR2 (germline): DFQATT, SNEGSKA (reference sequence). The DNA of the CDR3 is TGCAGTGCTAGTACGATTGAAGCTTTCTTT. Translation: CSASTIEAFF.

This clonotype was counted between two and nine times. In nucleotides, the CDR3 is TGTGCCAGCAGGCCCATTCGTTCCCCTTTTAACTATGGCTACACCTTC. This translates into CASRPIRSPFNYGYTF. V is TRBV5-6 and J is TRBJ1-2; D uncertain. CDR3 size: 16 residues. From germline, CDR1 is SGHDT and CDR2 YYEEEE. Trimming took 5 bases from V and 1 from J, leaving 18 bases between them.

This clonotype has only a few counts. J is TRBJ1-4 and V is TRBV4-1; 10 bases agree with TRBD1. The germline gives CDR1 MGHRA, CDR2 YSYEKL. The ends lost 2 bases at V and 1 base at J; junction bases unmatched: 4. The CDR3 is 17 residues long. CDR3 nucleotide sequence: TGCGCCAGCAGCCAACAGACAGGGGGCTTAACTAATGAAAAACTGTTTTTT. Translated, it gives CASSQQTGGLTNEKLFF.

This clonotype was recorded many times. The rearrangement links TRBV7-9 to TRBJ2-5; D call uncertain. With 5 bases removed from V and 2 bases from J, the gap between germline ends came to 18 bases. CDR1 SEHNR and CDR2 FQNEAQ come from the germline V gene (reference sequence). This CDR3 has 16 residues. The CDR3 loop reads CASSRTFTGQQETQYF. The CDR3 DNA reads TGTGCCAGCAGCCGGACCTTTACCGGGCAACAAGAGACCCAGTACTTC.

This clonotype came up a few times. V usage is TRBV5-1 and J usage is TRBJ2-1; TRBD2 agrees at 11 bases. The junction had 4 bases not matched to a gene; V was cut back by 3 bases and J by 5 bases. The CDR3 sequence is 15 residues long. Per germline, CDR1 SGHRS and CDR2 YFSETQ. The CDR3: CASSSRTSGHNEQFF. CDR3 sequence (DNA): TGCGCCAGCAGCTCCCGGACTAGCGGGCACAATGAGCAGTTCTTC.

This chain connects TRBV24-1 to TRBJ1-5; D remains unclear. The CDR3 sequence is 13 residues long. Per the germline V gene, CDR1 is KGHDR and CDR2 is SFDVKD. Trimming cost V 3 bases and J 5 bases, with 7 bases left between them. CDR3 in DNA: TGTGCCACCAGTGATAGGACGGATCAGCCCCAGCATTTT. This translates into CATSDRTDQPQHF.

A few counts support this clonotype. The V gene is TRBV12-3 or TRBV12-4, the J gene TRBJ2-3; D gene uncertain. V lost 4 bases and J lost 5, with 13 bases in between. The CDR3 is 14 amino acids. The CDR3 DNA reads as TGTGCCAGCAGTTCCCGGACGGACGGAGATACGCAGTATTTT. Its translation: CASSSRTDGDTQYF.

The chain uses TRBV12-5 and TRBJ1-2; no reliable D call. Trimming left V 2 bases short and J 10 bases short, with 23 bases between. Germline V gene lookup returns CDR1 LGHNT and CDR2 FRNRAP. The CDR3 is 16 residues long. CDR3 in amino acids: CASGLTLFSMPGSYTF. DNA for the CDR3: TGTGCTAGTGGTTTGACCCTCTTTTCGATGCCGGGGTCCTACACCTTC.

This clonotype has a handful of counts. V usage is TRBV5-5 and J usage is TRBJ1-4; no definite D call. V dropped 0 bases and J dropped 7 bases, with 10 bases sitting between them. The CDR3 runs 14 residues. Germline CDR1 reads SGHKS; CDR2 reads YYEKEE (reference sequence). The CDR3 DNA sequence: TGTGCCAGCAGCTTGGAGTACAGCGCTGAAAAACTGTTTTTT. Protein sequence: CASSLEYSAEKLFF.